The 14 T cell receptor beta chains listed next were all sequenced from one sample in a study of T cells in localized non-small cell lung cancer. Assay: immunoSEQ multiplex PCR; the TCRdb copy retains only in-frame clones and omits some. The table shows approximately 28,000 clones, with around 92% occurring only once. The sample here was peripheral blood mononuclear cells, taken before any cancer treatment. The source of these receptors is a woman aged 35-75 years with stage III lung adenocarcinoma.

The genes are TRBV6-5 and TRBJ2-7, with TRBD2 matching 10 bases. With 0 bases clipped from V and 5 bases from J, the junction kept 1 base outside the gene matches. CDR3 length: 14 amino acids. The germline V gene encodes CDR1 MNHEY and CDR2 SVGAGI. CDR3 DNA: TGTGCCAGCAGTTACTCACTAGCGGGAAACGAGCAGTACTTC. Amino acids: CASSYSLAGNEQYF.

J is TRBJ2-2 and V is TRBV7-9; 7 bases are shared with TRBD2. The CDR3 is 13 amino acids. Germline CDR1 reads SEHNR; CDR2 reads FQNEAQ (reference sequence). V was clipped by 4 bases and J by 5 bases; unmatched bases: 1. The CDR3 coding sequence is TGTGCCAGCAGCTCCGGGGGGACCGGGGAGCTGTTTTTT. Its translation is CASSSGGTGELFF.

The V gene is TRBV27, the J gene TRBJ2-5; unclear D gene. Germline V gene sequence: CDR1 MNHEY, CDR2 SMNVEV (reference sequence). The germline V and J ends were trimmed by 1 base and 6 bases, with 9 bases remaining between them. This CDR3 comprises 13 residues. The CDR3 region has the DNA TGTGCCAGCAGTTTATGGGGTGCGAAGACCCAGTACTTC. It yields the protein CASSLWGAKTQYF.

The CDR3 loop reads CAISPGQGTEAFF. The CDR3 bases are TGTGCCATCAGTCCGGGACAGGGCACTGAAGCTTTCTTT. The V gene is TRBV10-3, the J gene TRBJ1-1; 9 bases match TRBD1. Germline V CDR1 and CDR2: ENHRY, SYGVKD. V was clipped by 5 bases and J by 4 bases; unmatched bases: 2. The CDR3 is 13 residues long.

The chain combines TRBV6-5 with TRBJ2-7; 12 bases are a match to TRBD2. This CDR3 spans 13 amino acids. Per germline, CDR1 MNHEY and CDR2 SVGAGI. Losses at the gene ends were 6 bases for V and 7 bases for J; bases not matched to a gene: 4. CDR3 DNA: TGTGCCAGCAGACTAGCGGGAGGTGTGGAGCAGTACTTC. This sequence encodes CASRLAGGVEQYF.

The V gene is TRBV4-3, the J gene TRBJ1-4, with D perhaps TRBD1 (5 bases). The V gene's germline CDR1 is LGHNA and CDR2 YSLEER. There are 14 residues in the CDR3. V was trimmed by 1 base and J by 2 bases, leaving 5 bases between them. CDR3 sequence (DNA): TGCGCCAGCAGCCAAGGACAGACTAATGAAAAACTGTTTTTT. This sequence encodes CASSQGQTNEKLFF.

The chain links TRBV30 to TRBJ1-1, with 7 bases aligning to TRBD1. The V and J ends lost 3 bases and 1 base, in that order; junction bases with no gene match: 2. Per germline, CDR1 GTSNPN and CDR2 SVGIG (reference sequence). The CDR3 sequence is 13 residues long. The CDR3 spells CAWRDRPNTEAFF. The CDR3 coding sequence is TGTGCCTGGAGGGACAGGCCGAACACTGAAGCTTTCTTT. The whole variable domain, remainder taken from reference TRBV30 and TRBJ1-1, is SQTIHQWPATLVQPVGSPLSLECTVEGTSNPNLYWYRQAAGRGLQLLFYSVGIGQISSEVPQNLSASRPQDRQFILSSKKLLLSDSGFYLCAWRDRPNTEAFFGQGTRLTVV.

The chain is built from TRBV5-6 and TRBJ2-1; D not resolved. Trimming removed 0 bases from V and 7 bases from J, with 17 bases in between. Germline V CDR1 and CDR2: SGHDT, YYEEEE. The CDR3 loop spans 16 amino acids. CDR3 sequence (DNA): TGTGCCAGCAGCTTGGGTTCGCAACTACCTAAAAATGAGCAGTTCTTC. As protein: CASSLGSQLPKNEQFF.

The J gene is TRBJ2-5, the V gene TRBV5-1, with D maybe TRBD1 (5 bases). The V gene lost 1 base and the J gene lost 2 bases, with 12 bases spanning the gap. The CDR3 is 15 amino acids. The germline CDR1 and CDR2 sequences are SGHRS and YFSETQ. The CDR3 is CASSLFVQGQETQYF. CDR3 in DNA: TGCGCCAGCAGCTTGTTTGTCCAGGGACAAGAGACCCAGTACTTC. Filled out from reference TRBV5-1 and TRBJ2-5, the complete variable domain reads KAGVTQTPRYLIKTRGQQVTLSCSPISGHRSVSWYQQTPGQGLQFLFEYFSETQRNKGNFPGRFSGRQFSNSRSEMNVSTLELGDSALYLCASSLFVQGQETQYFGPGTRLLVL.

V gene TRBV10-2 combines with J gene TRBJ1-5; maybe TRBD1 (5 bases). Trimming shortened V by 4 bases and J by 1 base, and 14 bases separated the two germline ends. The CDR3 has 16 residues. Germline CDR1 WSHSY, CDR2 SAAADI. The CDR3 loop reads CASSVSGRRSNQPQHF. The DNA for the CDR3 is TGCGCCAGCAGTGTTTCGGGACGAAGAAGCAATCAGCCCCAGCATTTT.

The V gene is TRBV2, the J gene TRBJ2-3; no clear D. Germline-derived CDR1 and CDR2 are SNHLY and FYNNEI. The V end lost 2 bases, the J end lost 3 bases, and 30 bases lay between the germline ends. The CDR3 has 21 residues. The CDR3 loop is CASSERATSIVFAHMTDTQYF. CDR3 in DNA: TGTGCCAGCAGTGAAAGGGCCACTTCGATTGTATTCGCCCACATGACAGATACGCAGTATTTT.

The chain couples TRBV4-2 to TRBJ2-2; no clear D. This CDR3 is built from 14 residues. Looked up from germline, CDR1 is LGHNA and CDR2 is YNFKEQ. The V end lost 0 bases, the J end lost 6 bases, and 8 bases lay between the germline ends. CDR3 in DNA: TGTGCCAGCAGCCAAGAAGGTGAGGCCGGGGAGCTGTTTTTT. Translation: CASSQEGEAGELFF.

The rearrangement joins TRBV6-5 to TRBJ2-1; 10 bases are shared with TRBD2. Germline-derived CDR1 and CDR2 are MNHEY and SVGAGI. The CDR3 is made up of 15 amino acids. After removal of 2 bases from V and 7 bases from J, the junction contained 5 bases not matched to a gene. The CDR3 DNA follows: TGTGCCAGCAGTTACCCGGGACTAGCGCGTAATGAGCAGTTCTTC. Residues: CASSYPGLARNEQFF.

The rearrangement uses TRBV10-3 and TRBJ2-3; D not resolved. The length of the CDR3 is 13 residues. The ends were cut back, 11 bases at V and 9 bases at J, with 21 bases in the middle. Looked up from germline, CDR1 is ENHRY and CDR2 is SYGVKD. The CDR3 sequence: CAFENPQSRTQYF. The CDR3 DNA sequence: TGTGCCTTCGAGAACCCCCAGAGCAGAACGCAGTATTTT.